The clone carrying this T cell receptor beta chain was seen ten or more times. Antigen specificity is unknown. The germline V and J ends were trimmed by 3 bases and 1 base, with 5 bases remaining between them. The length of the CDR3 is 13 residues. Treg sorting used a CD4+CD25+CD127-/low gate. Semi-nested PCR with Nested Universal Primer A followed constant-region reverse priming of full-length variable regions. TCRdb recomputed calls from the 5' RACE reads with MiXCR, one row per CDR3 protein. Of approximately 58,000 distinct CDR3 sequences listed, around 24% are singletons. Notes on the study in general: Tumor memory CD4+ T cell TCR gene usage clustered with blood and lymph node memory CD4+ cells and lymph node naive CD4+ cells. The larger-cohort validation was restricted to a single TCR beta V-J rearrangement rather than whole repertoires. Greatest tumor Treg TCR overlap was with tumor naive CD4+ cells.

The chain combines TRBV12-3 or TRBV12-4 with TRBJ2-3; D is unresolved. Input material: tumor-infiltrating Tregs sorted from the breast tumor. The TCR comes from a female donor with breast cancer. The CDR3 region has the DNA TGTGCCAGCAGTTTGGTCGGCACAGATACGCAGTATTTT. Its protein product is CASSLVGTDTQYF.